This T cell receptor (beta chain) was identified in a study of human T cells and chemical hapten exposure. Across the whole study: The upper back received 0.01% DPC by patch testing, with results read at 6 days.

TCRdb recomputed calls from the RACE reads with MiXCR, one row per CDR3 protein. The table includes fewer than 50,000 distinct CDR3 sequences, 8% to 10% detected once. This clonotype was found a few times. Time point specified: patch test 3, about 24 weeks after DPC sensitization. The sample's treatment: therapeutic diphenylcyclopropenone sensitization with weekly scalp DPC. Researchers extracted total RNA from unfractionated whole blood. Venepuncture was done earlier than the placement of each patch test. Trimming took 1 base from V and 7 from J, leaving 9 bases between them. CDR1 is SGHRS, CDR2 YFSETQ, per germline. This CDR3 spans 12 amino acids.

Sequencing used whole blood, obtained in connection with sensitization to the hapten diphenylcyclopropenone (DPC). The TCR comes from a man aged 45-65 years with alopecia areata. Some clones in this sample may be carry-over from other donors' samples. The V gene is TRBV5-1, the J gene TRBJ2-7, with D maybe TRBD2 (6 bases). DNA of the CDR3: TGCGCCAGCAGCTTGCGCGGGGATGAGCAGTACTTC. It encodes CASSLRGDEQYF.